This T cell receptor beta chain was sequenced during a study of neurological immune-mediated disorders. TCRdb reanalysed the 5' RACE reads using MiXCR and keeps one entry per CDR3 protein. The sample lists approximately 23,000 distinct CDR3 sequences, more than 9% occurring once. Unsorted libraries came from 2 million PBMCs stored at -80 °C. V shed 2 bases and J 6 bases; nucleotides not matched to a gene: 7. Germline lookup yields CDR1 SGHRS and CDR2 YFSETQ. This CDR3 comprises 15 residues. This clonotype has a count of ten or more. Sequencing was carried out using PBMCs. The rearrangement joins TRBV5-1 to TRBJ2-3; 9 nucleotides line up with TRBD1. This TCR came from a woman aged 55-69 years with HTLV-1-associated myelopathy (HAM/TSP). The CDR3: CASSFRDRDLDTQYF. CDR3 bases: TGCGCCAGCAGCTTTCGGGACAGGGATTTGGATACGCAGTATTTT.